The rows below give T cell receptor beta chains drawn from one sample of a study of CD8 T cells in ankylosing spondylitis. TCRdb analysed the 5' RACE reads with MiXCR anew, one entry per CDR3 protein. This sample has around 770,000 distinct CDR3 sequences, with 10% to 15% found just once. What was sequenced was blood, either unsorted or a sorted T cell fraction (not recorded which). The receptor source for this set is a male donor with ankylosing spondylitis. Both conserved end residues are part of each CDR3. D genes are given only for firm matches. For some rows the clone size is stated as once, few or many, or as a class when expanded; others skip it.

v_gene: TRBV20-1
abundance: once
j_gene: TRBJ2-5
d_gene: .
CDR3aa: CSAPDAAVIQETQYF
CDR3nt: TGCAGTGCCCCAGATGCGGCTGTAATACAAGAGACCCAGTACTTC

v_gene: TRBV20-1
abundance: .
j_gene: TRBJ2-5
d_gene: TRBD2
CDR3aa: CSARDPAGGETQYF
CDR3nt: TGCAGTGCTAGAGACCCAGCGGGAGGAGAGACCCAGTACTTC

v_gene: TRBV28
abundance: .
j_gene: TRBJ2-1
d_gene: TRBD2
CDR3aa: CASSSAGLPFYNEQFF
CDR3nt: TGTGCCAGCAGTTCAGCGGGGCTCCCCTTCTACAATGAGCAGTTCTTC

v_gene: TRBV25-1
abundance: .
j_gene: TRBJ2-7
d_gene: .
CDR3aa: CASSEEGPGYEQYF
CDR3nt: TGTGCCAGCAGTGAAGAGGGACCGGGCTACGAGCAGTACTTC

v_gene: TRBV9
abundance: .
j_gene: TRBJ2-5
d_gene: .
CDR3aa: CASSVAGGWQETQYF
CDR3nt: TGTGCCAGCAGCGTAGCTGGGGGTTGGCAAGAGACCCAGTACTTC

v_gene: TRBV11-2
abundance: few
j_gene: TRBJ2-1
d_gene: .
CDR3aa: CASSFTGANNEQFF
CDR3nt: TGTGCCAGCAGCTTTACGGGGGCCAACAATGAGCAGTTCTTC

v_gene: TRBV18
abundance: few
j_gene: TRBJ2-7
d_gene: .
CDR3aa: CASSLSGDLPHEQYF
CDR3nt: TGTGCCAGCTCCCTTTCTGGGGATCTTCCTCACGAGCAGTACTTC

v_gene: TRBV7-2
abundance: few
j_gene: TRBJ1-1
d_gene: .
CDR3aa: CAIKQSLNTEAFF
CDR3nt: TGTGCCATCAAACAGAGCCTGAACACTGAAGCTTTCTTT

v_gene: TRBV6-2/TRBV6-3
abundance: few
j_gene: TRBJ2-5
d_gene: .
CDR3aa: CASSPYTEQETQYF
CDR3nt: TGTGCCAGCAGCCCTTACACGGAACAAGAGACCCAGTACTTC

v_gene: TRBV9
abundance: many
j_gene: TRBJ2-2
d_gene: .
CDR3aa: CASSVQGIDTGELFF
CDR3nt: TGTGCCAGCAGCGTACAGGGGATTGACACCGGGGAGCTGTTTTTT

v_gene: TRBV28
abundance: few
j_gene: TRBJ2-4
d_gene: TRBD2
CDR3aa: CASRGLGGAPKNIQYF
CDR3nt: TGTGCCAGCAGAGGACTCGGGGGGGCTCCCAAAAACATTCAGTACTTC

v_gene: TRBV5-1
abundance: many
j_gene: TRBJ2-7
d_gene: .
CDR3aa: CASSLRSGEADEQYF
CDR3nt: TGCGCCAGCAGCTTGAGATCTGGGGAGGCGGACGAGCAGTACTTC

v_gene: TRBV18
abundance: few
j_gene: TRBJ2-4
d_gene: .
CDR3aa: CASSHSLLGAKNIQYF
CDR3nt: TGTGCCAGCTCGCATAGTTTACTGGGGGCCAAAAACATTCAGTACTTC

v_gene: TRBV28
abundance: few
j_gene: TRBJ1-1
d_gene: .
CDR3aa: CASSPLGQENTEAFF
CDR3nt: TGTGCCAGCAGTCCTCTGGGGCAAGAGAACACTGAAGCTTTCTTT

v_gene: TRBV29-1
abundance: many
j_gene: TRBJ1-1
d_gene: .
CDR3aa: CSVEEGADTEAFF
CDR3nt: TGCAGCGTTGAGGAAGGGGCAGACACTGAAGCTTTCTTT

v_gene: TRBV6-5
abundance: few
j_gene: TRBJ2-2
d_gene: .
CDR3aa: CASSYYPPGHGELFF
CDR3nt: TGTGCCAGCAGTTACTACCCCCCAGGCCACGGGGAGCTGTTTTTT

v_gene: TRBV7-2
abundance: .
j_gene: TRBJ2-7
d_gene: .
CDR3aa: CASSLRGSIPYEQYF
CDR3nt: TGTGCCAGCAGCTTAAGGGGTAGTATCCCCTACGAGCAGTACTTC

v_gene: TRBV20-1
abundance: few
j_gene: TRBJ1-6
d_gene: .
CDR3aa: CSARVAGVSLNSPLHF
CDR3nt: TGCAGTGCTAGAGTGGCGGGGGTAAGCCTTAATTCACCCCTCCACTTT

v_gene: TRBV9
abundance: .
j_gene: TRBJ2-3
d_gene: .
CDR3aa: CASSAGGADTDTQYF
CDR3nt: TGTGCCAGCAGCGCCGGGGGCGCAGACACAGATACGCAGTATTTT

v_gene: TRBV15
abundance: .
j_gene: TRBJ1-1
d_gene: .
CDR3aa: CATSTPRSSSAFF
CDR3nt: TGTGCCACCAGCACCCCCAGGTCGAGTTCGGCTTTCTTT

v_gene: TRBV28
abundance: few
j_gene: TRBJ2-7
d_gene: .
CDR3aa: CASSLTGTLGYEQYF
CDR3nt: TGTGCCAGCAGTTTAACAGGTACCTTGGGCTACGAGCAGTACTTC

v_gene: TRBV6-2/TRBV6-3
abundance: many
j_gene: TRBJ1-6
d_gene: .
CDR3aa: CASSFGYSPLHF
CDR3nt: TGTGCCAGCAGTTTCGGGTATTCACCCCTCCACTTT

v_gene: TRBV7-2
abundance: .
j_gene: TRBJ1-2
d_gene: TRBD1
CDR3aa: CASSLRGGQPYSYGYTF
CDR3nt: TGTGCCAGCAGCTTACGGGGGGGACAGCCGTACAGCTATGGCTACACCTTC

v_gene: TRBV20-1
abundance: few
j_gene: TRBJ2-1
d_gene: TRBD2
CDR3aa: CSARGGLAGGPYNEQFF
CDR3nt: TGCAGTGCTAGAGGGGGACTAGCGGGAGGGCCCTACAATGAGCAGTTCTTC

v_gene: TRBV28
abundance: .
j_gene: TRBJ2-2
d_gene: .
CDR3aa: CASEEGRRTGELFF
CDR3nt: TGTGCCAGCGAGGAGGGACGGCGTACCGGGGAGCTGTTTTTT

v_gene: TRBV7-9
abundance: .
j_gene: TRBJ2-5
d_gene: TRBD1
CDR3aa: CASSPTGELETQYF
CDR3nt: TGTGCCAGCAGCCCGACAGGGGAGTTGGAGACCCAGTACTTC

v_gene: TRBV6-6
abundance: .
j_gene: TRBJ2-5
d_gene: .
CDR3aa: CASSFGQTQYF
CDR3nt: TGTGCCAGCAGTTTTGGCCAGACCCAGTACTTC

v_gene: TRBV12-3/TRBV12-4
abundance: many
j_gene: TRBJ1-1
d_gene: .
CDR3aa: CASSLEGGGAFF
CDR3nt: TGTGCCAGCAGTTTAGAGGGGGGCGGAGCTTTCTTT

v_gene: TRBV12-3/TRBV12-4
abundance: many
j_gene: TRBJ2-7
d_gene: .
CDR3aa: CASSFQDISYEQYF
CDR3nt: TGTGCCAGCAGTTTCCAGGATATATCCTACGAGCAGTACTTC

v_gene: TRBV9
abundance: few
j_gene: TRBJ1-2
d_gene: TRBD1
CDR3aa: CASSNDRVNYGYTF
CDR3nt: TGTGCCAGCAGCAACGACAGGGTAAACTATGGCTACACCTTC

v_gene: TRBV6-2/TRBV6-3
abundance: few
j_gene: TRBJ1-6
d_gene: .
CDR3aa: CASSARGKGNSPLHF
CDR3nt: TGTGCCAGCAGTGCCCGCGGGAAGGGGAATTCACCCCTCCACTTT

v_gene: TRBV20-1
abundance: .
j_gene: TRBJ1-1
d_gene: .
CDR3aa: CSANVPGDTEAFF
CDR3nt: TGCAGTGCTAACGTTCCCGGGGACACTGAAGCTTTCTTT

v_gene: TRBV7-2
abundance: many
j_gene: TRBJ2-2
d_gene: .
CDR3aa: CASSSDRNTGELFF
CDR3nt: TGTGCCAGCAGCTCGGACAGGAACACCGGGGAGCTGTTTTTT

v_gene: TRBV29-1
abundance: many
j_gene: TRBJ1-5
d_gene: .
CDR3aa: CSVLGGDLNQPQHF
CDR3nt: TGCAGCGTTTTGGGGGGGGACCTCAATCAGCCCCAGCATTTT

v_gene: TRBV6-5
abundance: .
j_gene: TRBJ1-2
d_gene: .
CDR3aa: CASSSRVGEGTF
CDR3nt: .

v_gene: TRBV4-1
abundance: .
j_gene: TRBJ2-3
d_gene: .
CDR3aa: CASSQGRDTDTQYF
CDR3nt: TGCGCCAGCAGCCAAGGCAGGGACACAGATACGCAGTATTTT

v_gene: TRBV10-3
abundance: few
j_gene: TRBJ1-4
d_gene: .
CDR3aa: CAIRQEGEKLFF
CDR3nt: TGTGCCATCAGACAGGAGGGTGAAAAACTGTTTTTT

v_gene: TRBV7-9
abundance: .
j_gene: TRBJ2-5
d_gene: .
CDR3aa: CASSLATGRETQYF
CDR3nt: TGTGCCAGCAGCTTAGCAACAGGGAGGGAGACCCAGTACTTC

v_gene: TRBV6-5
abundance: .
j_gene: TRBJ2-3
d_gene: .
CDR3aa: CASSYLRGADTQYF
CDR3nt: TGTGCCAGCAGTTACCTAAGGGGGGCAGATACGCAGTATTTT

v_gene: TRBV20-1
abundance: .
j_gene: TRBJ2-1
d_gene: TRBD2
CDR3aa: CSASSPAGVEQFF
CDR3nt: TGCAGTGCCTCCTCGCCAGCGGGAGTGGAGCAGTTCTTC

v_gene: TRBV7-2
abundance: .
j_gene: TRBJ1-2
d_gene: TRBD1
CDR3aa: CASSLKVGGTANYGYTF
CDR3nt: TGTGCCAGCAGCTTAAAGGTCGGGGGGACAGCAAACTATGGCTACACCTTC

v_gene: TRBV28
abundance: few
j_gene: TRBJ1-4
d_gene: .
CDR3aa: CASRGVVALAELFF
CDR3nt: TGTGCCAGCAGGGGGGTCGTAGCACTGGCAGAACTGTTTTTT

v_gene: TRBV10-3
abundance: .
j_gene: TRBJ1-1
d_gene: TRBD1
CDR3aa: CATPSRTGGTEAFF
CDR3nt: TGTGCCACGCCCTCCCGGACAGGGGGCACGGAAGCTTTCTTT

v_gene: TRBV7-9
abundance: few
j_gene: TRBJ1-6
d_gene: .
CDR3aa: CASSSRVTDSYNSPLHF
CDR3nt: TGTGCCAGCAGCTCCCGAGTGACGGACAGCTATAATTCACCCCTCCACTTT

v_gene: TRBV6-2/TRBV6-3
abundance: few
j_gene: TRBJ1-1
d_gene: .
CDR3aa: CASTPRTEDTEAFF
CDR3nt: TGTGCCAGCACTCCGAGGACAGAGGACACTGAAGCTTTCTTT